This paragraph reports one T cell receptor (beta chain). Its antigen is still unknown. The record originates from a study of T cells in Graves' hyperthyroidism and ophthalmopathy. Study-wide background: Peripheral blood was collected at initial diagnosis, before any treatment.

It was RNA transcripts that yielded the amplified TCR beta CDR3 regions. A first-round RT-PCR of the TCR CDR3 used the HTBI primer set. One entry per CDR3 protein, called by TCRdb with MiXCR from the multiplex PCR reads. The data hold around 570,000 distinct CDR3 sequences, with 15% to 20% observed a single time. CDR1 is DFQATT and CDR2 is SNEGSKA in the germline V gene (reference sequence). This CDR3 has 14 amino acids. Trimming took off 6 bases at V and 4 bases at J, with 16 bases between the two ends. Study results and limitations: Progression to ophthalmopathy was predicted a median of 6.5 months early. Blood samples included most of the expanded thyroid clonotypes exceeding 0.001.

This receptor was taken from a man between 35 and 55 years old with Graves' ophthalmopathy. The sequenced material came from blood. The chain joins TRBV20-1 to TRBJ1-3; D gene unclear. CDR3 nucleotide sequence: TGCAGTGCCCTGTGGCCGCCCGGGGGAAACACCATATATTTT. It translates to CSALWPPGGNTIYF.